This T cell receptor beta chain comes out of a study of Ad26.COV2.S vaccination and SARS-CoV-2 variants. The study, taken as a whole, reports: Vaccinees and placebo recipients showed similar non-spike TCR breadth.

About this clone: Its antigen is unidentified.

Libraries were prepared by immunoSEQ multiplex PCR; TCRdb keeps only in-frame clonotypes and omits some of them. The table records some 450,000 clones, about nine tenths of them present only once. Regarding treatment: approximately 18 received Ad26.COV2.S at low or high dose, single or two shots; 5 received placebo; per-sample allocation not given. On day 63 after the first injection, vaccine and placebo recipients gave samples. Germline V lookup: CDR1 SGHTA, CDR2 FQGNSA. CDR3 size: 16 residues. V dropped 5 bases and J dropped 2 bases, with 19 bases sitting between them. The chain recombines TRBV7-2 with TRBJ2-7; tentatively, D is TRBD1 or TRBD2 (6 bases each). This clonotype was sampled from a person between 18 and 65 years old who received the Ad26.COV2.S COVID-19 vaccine or a placebo. The sequencing used peripheral blood, collected in a trial of Ad26.COV2.S vaccine versus placebo. The chain's CDR3 is CASSVGGGGITYEQYF. DNA for the CDR3: TGTGCCAGCAGCGTAGGGGGTGGCGGGATAACCTACGAGCAGTACTTC.